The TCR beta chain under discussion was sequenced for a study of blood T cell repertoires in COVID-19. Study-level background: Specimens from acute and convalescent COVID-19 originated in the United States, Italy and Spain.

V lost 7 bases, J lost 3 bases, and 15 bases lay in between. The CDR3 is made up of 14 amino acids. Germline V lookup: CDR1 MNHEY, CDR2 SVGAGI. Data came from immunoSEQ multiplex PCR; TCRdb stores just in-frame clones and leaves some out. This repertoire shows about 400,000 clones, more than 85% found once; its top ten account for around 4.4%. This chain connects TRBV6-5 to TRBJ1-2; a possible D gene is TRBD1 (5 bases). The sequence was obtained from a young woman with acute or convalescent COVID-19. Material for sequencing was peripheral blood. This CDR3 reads CASTLRGLDYGYTF. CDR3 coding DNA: TGTGCCAGCACTCTTAGGGGTCTAGACTATGGCTACACCTTC.